Only one count was recorded for the clone carrying this TCR beta chain. Using immunoSEQ multiplex PCR, the repertoire was profiled, and TCRdb retains in-frame clones only, with some absent. This sample yields a few hundred thousand clones, of which around 87% are seen a single time; roughly 3% belongs to the top ten. The data originate from a study of blood T cell repertoires in COVID-19. The CDR3 sequence is 15 residues long. CDR1 and CDR2 (germline): LNHDA, SQIVND (reference sequence). Trimming stripped 5 bases from V and 6 bases from J, with 14 bases between. The chain links TRBV19 to TRBJ1-6; D not certain. The origin of this receptor is a man aged 60-69 years with acute or convalescent COVID-19. The sequencing input was peripheral blood. The CDR3 DNA reads TGTGCCAGTAGTGCCTCCGGGTCGGGTAATTCACCCCTCCACTTT. Protein sequence: CASSASGSGNSPLHF. Full variable domain (missing parts from reference TRBV19 and TRBJ1-6): DGGITQSPKYLFRKEGQNVTLSCEQNLNHDAMYWYRQDPGQGLRLIYYSQIVNDFQKGDIAEGYSVSREKKESFPLTVTSAQKNPTAFYLCASSASGSGNSPLHFGNGTRLTVT.